This TCR beta chain was recorded in a study of T cell clones after liver transplantation. Here immunoSEQ multiplex PCR was the method, and the copy in TCRdb shows in-frame clones only, minus some. The sample has 50,000 to 70,000 clones, less than 85% seen once. CDR1 and CDR2 (germline): MDHEN, SYDVKM. The CDR3 has 11 residues. Sequences were derived from CD4+ T cells from blood, sampled at the 15-month timepoint. The chain employs TRBV28 and TRBJ2-7; 7 nucleotides line up with TRBD1. The receptor comes from a human patient who received a liver transplant. Some T cells may be the graft donor's. The DNA for the CDR3 is TGTACCACGGGGACAGCCTACGAGCAGTACTTC. The encoded protein is CTTGTAYEQYF.